This passage covers 12 T cell receptor beta chains from one sample sequenced in a study of blood T cell repertoires in COVID-19. Repertoires were generated with immunoSEQ multiplex PCR, while TCRdb's copy carries only in-frame clones and drops some. The sample has nearly 35,000 clones; nearly 95% are singletons. Sequenced: peripheral blood. The source of these receptors is a human donor in a cohort sampled during active COVID-19.

V and J are TRBV7-9 and TRBJ2-1; TRBD2 matches at 9 bases. The CDR3 has 14 residues. Trimming at V came to 2 bases and at J to 9 bases, leaving 5 bases not matched to a gene. Germline-derived CDR1 and CDR2 are SEHNR and FQNEAQ (reference sequence). DNA of the CDR3: TGTGCCAGCAGCTTACTTAGCGGGAGCGGTGAGCAGTTCTTC. This encodes CASSLLSGSGEQFF.

Here the CDR3 reads CASSLSDSEYNEQFF. The DNA for the CDR3 is TGTGCCAGCAGTTTAAGTGATTCGGAGTACAATGAGCAGTTCTTC. The chain links TRBV27 to TRBJ2-1, with unresolved D. Germline V gene lookup returns CDR1 MNHEY and CDR2 SMNVEV (reference sequence). V lost 2 bases, J lost 4 bases, and 12 bases lay in between. This CDR3 contains 15 residues.

The chain uses TRBV28 and TRBJ1-6, with 7 bases fitting TRBD1. The junction had 1 base not matched to a gene; V was cut back by 5 bases and J by 3 bases. Germline CDR1 and CDR2: MDHEN and SYDVKM. This CDR3 is built from 14 residues. The CDR3 reads CASSRQGYNSPLHF. The CDR3 bases are TGTGCCAGCAGTAGACAGGGCTATAATTCACCCCTCCACTTT.

The chain employs TRBV7-3 and TRBJ2-3, with a weak D call TRBD2 (6 bases). The CDR3 contains 14 residues. The germline gives CDR1 SGHTA, CDR2 FQGTGA. V lost 6 bases and J 4 bases, leaving 14 bases between the germline ends. The CDR3 spells CASRQSGWPDTQYF. In DNA, the CDR3 is TGTGCCAGCAGGCAAAGCGGGTGGCCAGATACGCAGTATTTT.

The CDR3 loop reads CAWNPWRSSYEQYF. The CDR3 bases are TGTGCCTGGAACCCCTGGCGGAGCTCCTACGAGCAGTACTTC. The chain couples TRBV30 to TRBJ2-7; no clear D gene. In germline, CDR1 is GTSNPN, CDR2 SVGIG (reference sequence). The CDR3 is 14 amino acids. The germline V and J ends were trimmed by 4 bases and 0 bases, with 13 bases remaining between them.

The J gene is TRBJ2-7, the V gene TRBV20-1, with a possible D match to TRBD2 (6 bases). CDR3 length equals 14 residues. V was trimmed by 3 bases and J by 0 bases, leaving 12 bases between them. Germline lookup yields CDR1 DFQATT and CDR2 SNEGSKA (reference sequence). The CDR3 DNA follows: TGCAGTGCTAGTGGGCGGGGTAGCTCCTACGAGCAGTACTTC. This translates into CSASGRGSSYEQYF.

CDR3 DNA: TGTGCCAGCTCACCACCGAGGACAGCTAGCACAGATACGCAGTATTTT. Residues: CASSPPRTASTDTQYF. J is TRBJ2-3 and V is TRBV18, with TRBD1 as a possible D gene (6 bases). CDR1 and CDR2 from the germline V gene are KGHSH and LQKENI. This CDR3 region has 16 residues. V was pared by 0 bases and J by 0 bases, with 10 bases between.

This clone was detected a few times. The chain uses TRBV5-6 and TRBJ2-7; tentatively, D is TRBD1 (6 bases). The V end was cut by 1 base, the J end by 4 bases, with 12 bases between. The germline gives CDR1 SGHDT, CDR2 YYEEEE. CDR3 length: 14 amino acids. The CDR3 protein is CASSLTLQGYEQYF. The CDR3 nucleotides are TGTGCCAGCAGCTTGACCCTACAGGGTTACGAGCAGTACTTC.

This clone was recorded once. The chain carries TRBV6-5 and TRBJ1-5; D gene ambiguous. V was trimmed by 6 bases and J by 0 bases, leaving 9 bases between them. The CDR3 has 14 residues. Per germline, CDR1 MNHEY and CDR2 SVGAGI. CDR3 in DNA: TGTGCCAGCAGGAGCACGGGTAGCAATCAGCCCCAGCATTTT. Translation gives CASRSTGSNQPQHF.

This chain links TRBV9 with TRBJ2-7; no clear D gene. The ends were cut back, 0 bases at V and 2 bases at J, with 6 bases in the middle. The germline CDR1 and CDR2 sequences are SGDLS and YYNGEE. The CDR3 runs 13 residues. CDR3 bases: TGTGCCAGCAGCGTAGCCACAACCTACGAGCAGTACTTC. Translation gives CASSVATTYEQYF.

The chain employs TRBV5-4 and TRBJ1-5, with no clear D. CDR3 size: 12 residues. The germline V gene has CDR1 SGHNT and CDR2 YYREEE (reference sequence). Trimming took off 2 bases at V and 3 bases at J, with 3 bases between the two ends. CDR3 sequence reads: CASSFNNQPQHF. The CDR3 coding sequence is TGTGCCAGCAGCTTTAACAATCAGCCCCAGCATTTT.

The chain employs TRBV19 and TRBJ2-3, with TRBD2 matching over 7 bases. The ends lost 3 bases at V and 6 bases at J; junction bases unmatched: 3. The CDR3 is 13 amino acids. Per the germline V gene, CDR1 is LNHDA and CDR2 is SQIVND (reference sequence). CDR3: CASSMGGEDTQYF. CDR3 DNA: TGTGCCAGTAGTATGGGGGGGGAGGATACGCAGTATTTT. Supplemented by reference TRBV19 and TRBJ2-3, the full variable domain reads DGGITQSPKYLFRKEGQNVTLSCEQNLNHDAMYWYRQDPGQGLRLIYYSQIVNDFQKGDIAEGYSVSREKKESFPLTVTSAQKNPTAFYLCASSMGGEDTQYFGPGTRLTVL.